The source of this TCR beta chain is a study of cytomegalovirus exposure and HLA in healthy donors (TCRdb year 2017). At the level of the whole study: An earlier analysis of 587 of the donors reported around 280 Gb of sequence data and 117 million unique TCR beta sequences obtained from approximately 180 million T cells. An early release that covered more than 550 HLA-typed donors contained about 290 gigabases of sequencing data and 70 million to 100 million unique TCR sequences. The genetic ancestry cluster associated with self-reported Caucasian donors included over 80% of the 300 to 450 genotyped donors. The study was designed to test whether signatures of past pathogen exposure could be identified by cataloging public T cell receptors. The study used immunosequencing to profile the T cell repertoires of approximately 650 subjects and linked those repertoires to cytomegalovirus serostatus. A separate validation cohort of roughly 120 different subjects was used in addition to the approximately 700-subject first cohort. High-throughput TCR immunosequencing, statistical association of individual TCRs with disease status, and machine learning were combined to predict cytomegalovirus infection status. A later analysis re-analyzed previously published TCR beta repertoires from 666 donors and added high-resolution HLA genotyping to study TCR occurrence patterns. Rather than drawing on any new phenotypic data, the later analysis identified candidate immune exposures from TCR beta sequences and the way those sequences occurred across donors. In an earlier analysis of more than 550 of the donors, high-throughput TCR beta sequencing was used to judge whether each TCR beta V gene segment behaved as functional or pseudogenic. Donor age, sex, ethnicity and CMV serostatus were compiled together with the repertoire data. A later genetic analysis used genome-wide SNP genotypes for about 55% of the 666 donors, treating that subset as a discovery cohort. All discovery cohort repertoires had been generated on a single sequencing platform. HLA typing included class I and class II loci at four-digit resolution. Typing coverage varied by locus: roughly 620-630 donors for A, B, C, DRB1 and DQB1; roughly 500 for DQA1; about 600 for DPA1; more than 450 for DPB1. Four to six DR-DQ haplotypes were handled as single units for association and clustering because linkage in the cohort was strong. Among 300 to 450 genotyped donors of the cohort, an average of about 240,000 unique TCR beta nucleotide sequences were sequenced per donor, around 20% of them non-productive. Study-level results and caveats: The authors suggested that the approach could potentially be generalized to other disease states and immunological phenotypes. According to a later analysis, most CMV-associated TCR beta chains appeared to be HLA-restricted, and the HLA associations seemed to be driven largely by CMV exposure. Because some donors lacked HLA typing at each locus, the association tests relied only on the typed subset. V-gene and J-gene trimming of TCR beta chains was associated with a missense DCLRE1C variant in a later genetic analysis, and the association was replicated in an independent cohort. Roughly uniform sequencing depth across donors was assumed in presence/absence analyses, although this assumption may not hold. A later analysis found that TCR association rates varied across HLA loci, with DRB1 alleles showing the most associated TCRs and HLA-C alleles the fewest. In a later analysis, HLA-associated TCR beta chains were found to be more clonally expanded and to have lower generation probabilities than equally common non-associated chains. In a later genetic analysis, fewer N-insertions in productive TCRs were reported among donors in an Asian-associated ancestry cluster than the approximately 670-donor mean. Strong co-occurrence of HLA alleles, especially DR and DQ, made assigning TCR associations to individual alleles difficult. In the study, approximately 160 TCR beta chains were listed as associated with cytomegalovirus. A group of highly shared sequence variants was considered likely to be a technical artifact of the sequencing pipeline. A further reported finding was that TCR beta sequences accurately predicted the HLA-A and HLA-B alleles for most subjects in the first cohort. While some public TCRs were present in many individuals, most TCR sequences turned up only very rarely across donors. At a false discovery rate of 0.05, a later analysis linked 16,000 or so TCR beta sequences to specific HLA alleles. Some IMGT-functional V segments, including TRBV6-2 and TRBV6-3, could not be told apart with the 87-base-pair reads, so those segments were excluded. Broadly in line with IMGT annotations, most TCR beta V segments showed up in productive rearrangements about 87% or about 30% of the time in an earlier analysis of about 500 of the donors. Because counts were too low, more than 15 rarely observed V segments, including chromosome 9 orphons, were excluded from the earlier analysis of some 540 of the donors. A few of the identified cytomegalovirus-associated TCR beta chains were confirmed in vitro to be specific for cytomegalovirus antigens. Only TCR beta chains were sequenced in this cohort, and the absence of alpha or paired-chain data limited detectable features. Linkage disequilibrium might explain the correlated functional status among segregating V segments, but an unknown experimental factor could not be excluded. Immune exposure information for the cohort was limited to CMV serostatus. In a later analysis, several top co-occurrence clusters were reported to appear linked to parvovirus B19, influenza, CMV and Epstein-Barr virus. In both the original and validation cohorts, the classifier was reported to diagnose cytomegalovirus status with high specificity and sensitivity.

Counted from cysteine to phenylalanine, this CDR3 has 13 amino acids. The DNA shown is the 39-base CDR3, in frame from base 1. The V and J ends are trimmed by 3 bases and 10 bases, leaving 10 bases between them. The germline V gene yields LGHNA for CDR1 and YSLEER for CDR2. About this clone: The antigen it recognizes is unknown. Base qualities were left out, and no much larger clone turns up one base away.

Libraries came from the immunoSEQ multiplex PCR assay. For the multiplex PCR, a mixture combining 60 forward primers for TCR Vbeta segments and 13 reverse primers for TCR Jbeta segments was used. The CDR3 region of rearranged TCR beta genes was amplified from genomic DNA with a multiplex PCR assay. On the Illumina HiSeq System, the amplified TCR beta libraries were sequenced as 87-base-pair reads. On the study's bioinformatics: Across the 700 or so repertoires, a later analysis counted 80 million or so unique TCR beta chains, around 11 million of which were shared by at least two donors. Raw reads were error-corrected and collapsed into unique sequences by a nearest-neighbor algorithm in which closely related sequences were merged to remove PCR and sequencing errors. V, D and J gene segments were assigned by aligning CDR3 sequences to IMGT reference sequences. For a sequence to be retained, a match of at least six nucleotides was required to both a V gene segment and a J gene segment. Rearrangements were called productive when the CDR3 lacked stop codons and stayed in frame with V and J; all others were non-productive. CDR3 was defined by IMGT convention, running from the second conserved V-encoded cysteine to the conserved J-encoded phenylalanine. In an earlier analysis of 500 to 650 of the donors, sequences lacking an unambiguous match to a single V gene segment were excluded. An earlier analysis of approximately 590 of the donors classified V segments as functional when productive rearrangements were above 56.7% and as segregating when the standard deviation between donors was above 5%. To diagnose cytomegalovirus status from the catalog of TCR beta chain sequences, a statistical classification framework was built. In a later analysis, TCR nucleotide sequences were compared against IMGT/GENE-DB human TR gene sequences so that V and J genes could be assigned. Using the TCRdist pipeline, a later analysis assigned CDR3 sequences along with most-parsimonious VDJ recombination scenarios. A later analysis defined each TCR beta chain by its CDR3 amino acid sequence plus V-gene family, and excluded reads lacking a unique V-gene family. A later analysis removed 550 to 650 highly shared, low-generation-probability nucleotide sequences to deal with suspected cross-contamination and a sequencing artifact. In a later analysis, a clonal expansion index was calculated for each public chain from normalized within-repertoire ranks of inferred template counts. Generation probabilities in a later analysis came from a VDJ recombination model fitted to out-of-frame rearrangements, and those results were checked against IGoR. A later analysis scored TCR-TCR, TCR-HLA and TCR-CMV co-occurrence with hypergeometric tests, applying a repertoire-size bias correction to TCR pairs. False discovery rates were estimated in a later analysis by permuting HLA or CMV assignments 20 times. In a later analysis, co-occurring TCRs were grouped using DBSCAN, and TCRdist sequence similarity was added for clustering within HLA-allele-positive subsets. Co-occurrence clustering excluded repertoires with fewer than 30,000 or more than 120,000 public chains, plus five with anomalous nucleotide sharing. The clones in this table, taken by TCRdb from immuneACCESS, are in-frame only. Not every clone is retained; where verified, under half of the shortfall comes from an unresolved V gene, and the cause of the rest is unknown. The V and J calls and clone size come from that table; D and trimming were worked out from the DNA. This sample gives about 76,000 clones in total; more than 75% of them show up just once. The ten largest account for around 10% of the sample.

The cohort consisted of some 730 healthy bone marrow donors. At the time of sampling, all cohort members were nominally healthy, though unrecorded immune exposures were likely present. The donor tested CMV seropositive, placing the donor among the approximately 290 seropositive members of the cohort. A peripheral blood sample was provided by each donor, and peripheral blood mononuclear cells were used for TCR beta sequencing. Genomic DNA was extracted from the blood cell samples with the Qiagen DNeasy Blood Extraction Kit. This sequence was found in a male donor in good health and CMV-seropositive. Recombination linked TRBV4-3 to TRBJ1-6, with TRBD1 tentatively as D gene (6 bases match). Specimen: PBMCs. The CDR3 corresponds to CASSQTGSSPLHF. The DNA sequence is TGCGCCAGCAGCCAGACAGGCTCCTCACCCCTCCACTTT.